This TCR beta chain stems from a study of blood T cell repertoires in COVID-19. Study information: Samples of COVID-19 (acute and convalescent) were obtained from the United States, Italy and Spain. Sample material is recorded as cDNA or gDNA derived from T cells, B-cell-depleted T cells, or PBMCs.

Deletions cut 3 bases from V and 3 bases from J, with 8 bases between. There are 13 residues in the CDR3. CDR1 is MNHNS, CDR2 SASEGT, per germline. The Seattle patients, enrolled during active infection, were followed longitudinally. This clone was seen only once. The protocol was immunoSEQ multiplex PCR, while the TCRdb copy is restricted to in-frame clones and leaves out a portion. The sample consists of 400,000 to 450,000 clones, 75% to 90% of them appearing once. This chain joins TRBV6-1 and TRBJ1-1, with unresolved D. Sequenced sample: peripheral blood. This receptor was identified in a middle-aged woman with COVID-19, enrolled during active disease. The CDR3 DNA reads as TGTGCCAGCAGTGACGGGGTGTACACTGAAGCTTTCTTT. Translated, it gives CASSDGVYTEAFF.